This is a list of T cell receptor beta chains from one sample in a study of shared clonotypes between healthy human individuals. Libraries were prepared by immunoSEQ multiplex PCR; TCRdb keeps only in-frame clonotypes and omits some of them. The sample lists a few million clones; 90% to 96% were seen once. The material sequenced was naive CD4+ T cells sorted from blood. These receptors were collected from a man younger than 35 in good health. CDR3s include the opening cysteine and the closing phenylalanine or tryptophan. Each record gives: clone size, V gene, J gene, D gene, CDR3 protein, CDR3 DNA. D genes are given only for firm matches. Part of the rows lack a size; the others show once, few, many or a class for expanded clones.

-	TRBV6-6	TRBJ1-1	TRBD1	CASRQGAQPGTEAFF	TGTGCCAGCAGACAGGGGGCGCAACCTGGCACTGAAGCTTTCTTT
-	TRBV29-1	TRBJ1-1	-	CSSLTGNTEAFF	TGCAGCTCCTTAACGGGGAACACTGAAGCTTTCTTT
-	TRBV5-1	TRBJ2-7	-	CASRRQGGSYEQYF	TGCGCCAGCAGACGACAGGGAGGCTCCTACGAGCAGTACTTC
-	TRBV6-5	TRBJ2-3	-	CASSSDSRADTQYF	TGTGCCAGCAGTAGTGACAGCAGGGCAGATACGCAGTATTTT
-	TRBV19	TRBJ1-1	-	CASSIRGMNTEAFF	TGTGCCAGTAGTATTCGGGGGATGAACACTGAAGCTTTCTTT
-	TRBV5-1	TRBJ1-2	-	CASSFGGESYTF	TGCGCCAGCAGCTTTGGGGGCGAAAGCTACACCTTC
-	TRBV19	TRBJ2-2	TRBD1	CASTRGQGTTGELFF	TGTGCCAGCACCCGCGGACAGGGAACAACCGGGGAGCTGTTTTTT
-	TRBV5-4	TRBJ1-3	-	CASSLKAGGNTIYF	TGTGCCAGCAGCTTGAAGGCAGGAGGAAACACCATATATTTT
-	TRBV6-4	TRBJ2-3	-	CASSVGGRVTDTQYF	TGTGCCAGCAGTGTAGGCGGCAGGGTCACAGATACGCAGTATTTT
-	TRBV18	TRBJ2-7	TRBD1	CASSPQGASTTEQYF	TGTGCCAGCTCACCACAGGGGGCCTCTACGACCGAGCAGTACTTC
-	TRBV6-5	TRBJ2-7	-	CASSGRGRRDYEQYF	TGTGCCAGCAGCGGGAGAGGACGGAGAGACTACGAGCAGTACTTC
-	TRBV11-2	TRBJ1-2	-	CASSSQINYGYTF	TGTGCCAGCAGCTCTCAGATTAACTATGGCTACACCTTC
-	TRBV10-3	TRBJ2-3	TRBD1	CAISEWTGSTDTQYF	TGTGCCATCAGTGAGTGGACAGGGAGCACAGATACGCAGTATTTT
-	TRBV28	TRBJ1-6	TRBD1	CASSPRQGAGSPLHF	TGTGCCAGCAGTCCTAGACAGGGGGCAGGCTCACCCCTCCACTTT
-	TRBV28	TRBJ1-2	TRBD1	CASSKTGFYGYTF	TGTGCCAGCAGTAAGACAGGGTTCTATGGCTACACCTTC
-	TRBV12-5	TRBJ2-1	TRBD1	CASGSSDRGRGRLEQFF	TGTGCTAGTGGTTCGTCGGACAGGGGCCGAGGCCGACTTGAGCAGTTCTTC
-	TRBV5-4	TRBJ1-6	-	CASSFTGIYNSPLHF	TGTGCCAGCAGCTTTACAGGGATTTATAATTCACCCCTCCACTTT
once	TRBV5-1	TRBJ2-3	-	CASGSADTQYF	TGCGCCAGCGGATCGGCAGATACGCAGTATTTT
-	TRBV9	TRBJ2-2	TRBD1	CASSVEARGTGELFF	TGTGCCAGCAGCGTAGAGGCCAGGGGGACCGGGGAGCTGTTTTTT
-	TRBV9	TRBJ2-1	-	CASSAQVGSYNEQFF	TGTGCCAGCAGCGCACAAGTGGGCTCCTACAATGAGCAGTTCTTC
-	TRBV28	TRBJ2-3	-	CASSSPGTPQYF	TGTGCCAGCAGTTCCCCCGGGACTCCTCAATATTTT
-	TRBV5-1	TRBJ1-4	-	CASSPIGSGREKLFF	TGCGCCAGCAGCCCCATCGGTTCCGGGAGGGAAAAACTGTTTTTT
-	TRBV6-6	TRBJ1-4	TRBD1	CASSLGGQPNEKLFF	TGTGCCAGCAGTCTGGGGGGACAGCCTAATGAAAAACTGTTTTTT
-	TRBV6-1	TRBJ2-3	-	CASSRDSTDTQYF	TGTGCCAGCAGTAGGGACTCCACAGATACGCAGTATTTT
few	TRBV19	TRBJ1-5	-	CASSIEAGGQPQHF	TGTGCCAGTAGTATAGAGGCAGGAGGGCAGCCCCAGCATTTT
-	TRBV7-2	TRBJ2-3	TRBD2	CASSSPRGRVKDTQYF	TGTGCCAGCAGCTCCCCCCGCGGGAGGGTCAAAGATACGCAGTATTTT
-	TRBV29-1	TRBJ1-5	-	CSVHRIQLHQHSNQPQHF	TGCAGCGTTCACCGGATACAACTTCATCAACACAGCAATCAGCCCCAGCATTTT
-	TRBV4-3	TRBJ2-6	-	CASSQLTSGANVLTF	TGCGCCAGCAGCCAATTAACCTCTGGGGCCAACGTCCTGACTTTC
-	TRBV2	TRBJ2-2	-	CASRQSRDAGGELFF	TGTGCCAGCAGACAGTCCCGGGACGCCGGTGGGGAGCTGTTTTTT
-	TRBV11-2	TRBJ1-3	-	CASSLDGTIGNTIYF	TGTGCCAGCAGCCTAGACGGGACGATAGGAAACACCATATATTTT
-	TRBV9	TRBJ1-1	-	CASSATTGLTEAFF	TGTGCCAGCAGCGCGACGACAGGACTCACTGAAGCTTTCTTT
-	TRBV6-1	TRBJ1-5	-	CASQKGRGNQPQHF	TGTGCCTCCCAGAAAGGCAGAGGCAATCAGCCCCAGCATTTT
-	TRBV7-9	TRBJ2-2	TRBD1	CASSVTGTGDTGELFF	TGTGCCAGCAGCGTTACCGGGACAGGGGACACCGGGGAGCTGTTTTTT
-	TRBV5-1	TRBJ2-7	-	CASSLERTDYEQYF	TGCGCCAGCAGCTTGGAAAGGACAGACTACGAGCAGTACTTC
once	TRBV6-5	TRBJ1-2	-	CASSYSTGDNGYTF	TGTGCCAGCAGTTACTCGACGGGGGATAATGGCTACACCTTC
-	TRBV19	TRBJ2-7	-	CASSIVTQGTYEQYF	TGTGCCAGTAGTATAGTTACGCAGGGGACCTACGAGCAGTACTTC
-	TRBV7-2	TRBJ1-2	-	CASSLASSYGYTF	TGTGCCAGCAGCTTGGCGTCCTCCTATGGCTACACCTTC
-	TRBV6-6	TRBJ1-2	TRBD1	CASSAPGQGMEDGYTF	TGTGCCAGCAGTGCACCGGGACAGGGAATGGAAGATGGCTACACCTTC
-	TRBV5-4	TRBJ1-2	TRBD1	CASRPGTGANYGYTF	TGTGCCAGCAGACCCGGGACAGGGGCTAACTATGGCTACACCTTC
-	TRBV6-5	TRBJ1-2	-	CASSYSGVYGYTF	TGTGCCAGCAGTTACTCAGGGGTCTACGGCTACACCTTC
-	TRBV29-1	TRBJ2-1	-	CSVDKQGNEQFF	TGCAGCGTTGATAAACAGGGCAATGAGCAGTTCTTC
-	TRBV4-1	TRBJ1-6	-	CASSHPLALDSSSSYNSPLHF	TGCGCCAGCAGCCACCCCCTTGCCCTGGACAGTTCGAGCTCCTATAATTCACCCCTCCACTTT
-	TRBV6-6	TRBJ2-7	TRBD2	CASSPTSGLPYEQYF	TGTGCCAGCAGCCCGACTAGCGGGTTACCCTACGAGCAGTACTTC
-	TRBV29-1	TRBJ2-1	TRBD2	CSVGPTSGESSYNEQFF	TGCAGCGTTGGCCCTACTAGCGGAGAAAGCTCCTACAATGAGCAGTTCTTC
-	TRBV28	TRBJ2-5	-	CASNQRGETQYF	TGTGCCAGCAATCAACGGGGGGAGACCCAGTACTTC
-	TRBV2	TRBJ2-2	TRBD1	CASSRQGGTGELFF	TGTGCCAGCAGTCGACAGGGCGGAACCGGGGAGCTGTTTTTT
-	TRBV19	TRBJ2-7	-	CASSLQLVGLGWYEQYF	TGTGCCAGTAGTCTCCAGTTGGTGGGGCTTGGTTGGTACGAGCAGTACTTC
-	TRBV2	TRBJ2-5	-	CASRLSGGNQETQYF	TGTGCCAGCAGACTAAGTGGTGGGAACCAAGAGACCCAGTACTTC
-	TRBV6-5	TRBJ1-1	TRBD1	CASRQTGGDAEAFF	TGTGCCAGCAGACAGACAGGGGGCGACGCTGAAGCTTTCTTT
-	TRBV5-6	TRBJ1-5	-	CASSRADISNQPQHF	TGTGCCAGCAGCCGAGCAGATATCAGCAATCAGCCCCAGCATTTT
-	TRBV19	TRBJ2-5	TRBD1	CASSMGQLIETQYF	TGTGCCAGTAGTATGGGACAGTTAATCGAGACCCAGTACTTC